Here is one TCR beta chain with its context. The sample is drawn from a study of OX40 agonist ivuxolimab in advanced cancers. Repertoires were generated with immunoSEQ multiplex PCR, while TCRdb's copy carries only in-frame clones and drops some. The data contain 35,000 to 40,000 clones, around 89% of them singletons. Germline CDR1 LGHNA, CDR2 YNFKEQ. Trimming took 4 bases from V and 2 from J, leaving 12 bases between them. The CDR3 consists of 15 residues. V usage is TRBV4-2 and J usage is TRBJ2-1; no clear D gene. This receptor was obtained from an adult with an advanced solid tumor such as melanoma, head and neck, liver or kidney cancer. The sequenced sample was CD4+ or CD8+ T cells sorted from blood, obtained in a trial of the OX40 agonist ivuxolimab. This CDR3 is CASSLLGSTYNEQFF. CDR3 in DNA: TGTGCCAGCAGCCTGCTCGGTAGCACCTACAATGAGCAGTTCTTC.